This record looks at one T cell receptor (beta chain) sequence and its context. The sample belongs to a study of cytomegalovirus exposure and HLA in healthy donors. The PCR was carried out with 60 Vbeta primers and 13 Jbeta primers. Method: immunoSEQ multiplex PCR; TCRdb's copy keeps in-frame clones and lacks some. The sample includes 95,000 to 150,000 clones, 50% to 75% of them seen just once. Trimming at V came to 2 bases and at J to 5 bases, leaving 6 bases not matched to a gene. CDR1 is SGHRS, CDR2 YFSETQ, per germline. The CDR3 is 16 amino acids. The sample comprised PBMCs. The genes are TRBV5-1 and TRBJ2-2; 10 bases line up with TRBD1. The TCR originated in a woman between 40 and 50 years old in good health and CMV-seropositive. The CDR3 region is CASSFSGTGATGELFF. The CDR3 region has the DNA TGCGCCAGCAGCTTCTCCGGGACAGGGGCAACCGGGGAGCTGTTTTTT. The entire variable domain, with the rest obtained from reference TRBV5-1 and TRBJ2-2, is as follows: KAGVTQTPRYLIKTRGQQVTLSCSPISGHRSVSWYQQTPGQGLQFLFEYFSETQRNKGNFPGRFSGRQFSNSRSEMNVSTLELGDSALYLCASSFSGTGATGELFFGEGSRLTVL.